These 29 T cell receptor beta chains were all obtained from the same sample, sequenced in a study of shared clonotypes between healthy human individuals. The data were produced by immunoSEQ multiplex PCR, yet TCRdb's version contains in-frame clones alone and is incomplete. This table holds nearly 1 million clones, roughly 72% found once. Source material: memory CD4+ T cells sorted from blood. Indicated subset: CD45RA-negative fraction. These receptors originate from a man between 18 and 29 years old in good health.

In this sample, this clone turned up many times. This chain uses TRBV5-6 with TRBJ1-4, with D unresolved. This CDR3 has 16 residues. Trimming removed 0 bases at V and 5 bases at J, with 14 bases between. Germline V gene data show CDR1 as SGHDT and CDR2 as YYEEEE. This CDR3 is CASSLARTTVNEKLFF. The DNA of the CDR3 is TGTGCCAGCAGCTTGGCCAGAACAACCGTGAATGAAAAACTGTTTTTT.

The chain is built from TRBV5-6 and TRBJ1-4; D not resolved. The germline V and J ends were trimmed by 3 bases and 5 bases, with 14 bases remaining between them. CDR1 and CDR2 (germline): SGHDT, YYEEEE. This CDR3 contains 15 residues. The CDR3 sequence is CASSSTGRSNEKLFF. The CDR3 region has the DNA TGTGCCAGCAGCTCTACGGGCAGGTCAAATGAAAAACTGTTTTTT.

The V gene is TRBV30, the J gene TRBJ1-2; TRBD1 is a possible D gene (5 bases). The CDR3 runs to 14 residues. CDR1 is GTSNPN and CDR2 is SVGIG in the germline V gene (reference sequence). With 3 bases removed from V and 0 bases from J, the gap between germline ends came to 11 bases. CDR3 amino acids: CAWSWGGTNYGYTF. CDR3 bases: TGTGCCTGGAGCTGGGGGGGTACTAACTATGGCTACACCTTC.

The chain combines TRBV27 with TRBJ2-3; D is perhaps TRBD2 (7 bases). The V gene lost 6 bases and the J gene lost 3 bases, with 19 bases spanning the gap. Germline lookup yields CDR1 MNHEY and CDR2 SMNVEV (reference sequence). CDR3 length: 16 residues. The CDR3 here is CASRPRWGGSTDTQYF. The CDR3 DNA reads as TGTGCCAGCAGACCCCGGTGGGGGGGCTCAACAGATACGCAGTATTTT.

The chain has TRBV18 and TRBJ1-1, with D perhaps TRBD1 (5 bases). Trimming cost V 6 bases and J 7 bases, with 18 bases left between them. The CDR3 length is 14 residues. Germline V lookup: CDR1 KGHSH, CDR2 LQKENI. CDR3 sequence (DNA): TGTGCCAGCTCGCTGGGACTCCCTAACGGTGAAGCTTTCTTT. It encodes CASSLGLPNGEAFF. Using reference TRBV18 and TRBJ1-1 for the parts outside the CDR3, the full variable domain is NAGVMQNPRHLVRRRGQEARLRCSPMKGHSHVYWYRQLPEEGLKFMVYLQKENIIDESGMPKERFSAEFPKEGPSILRIQQVVRGDSAAYFCASSLGLPNGEAFFGQGTRLTVV.

The V call is TRBV6-6, the J call TRBJ1-2; 8 bases agree with TRBD1. CDR1 and CDR2 from the germline V gene are MNHNY and SVGAGI (reference sequence). After removal of 4 bases from V and 7 bases from J, the junction contained 5 bases not matched to a gene. The CDR3 length is 13 residues. The CDR3 region is CASSSGGKSGYTF. The CDR3 DNA reads TGTGCCAGCAGTTCAGGGGGCAAGAGTGGCTACACCTTC.

The chain couples TRBV7-9 to TRBJ1-4, with D possibly matching TRBD1 (5 bases). Trimming pared 5 bases from V and 5 bases from J, leaving 12 bases between. The CDR3 extends over 14 amino acids. Looked up from germline, CDR1 is SEHNR and CDR2 is FQNEAQ (reference sequence). This CDR3 is CASSLTGFNEKLFF. The CDR3 DNA reads TGTGCCAGCAGCCTAACAGGATTCAATGAAAAACTGTTTTTT.

This clone was seen only once. V and J are TRBV7-8 and TRBJ2-5; either TRBD1 or TRBD2 may fit D (6 bases each). Between the trimmed V and J ends, which lost 1 base and 8 bases, there was a span of 23 bases. This CDR3 has 17 amino acids. Per germline, CDR1 SGHVS and CDR2 FQNEAQ. CDR3 nucleotides: TGTGCCAGCAGCTTAGATGGAGGGGGACTCCTACCCACTACCCAGTACTTC. Residues: CASSLDGGGLLPTTQYF.

The V gene is TRBV10-3, the J gene TRBJ2-1; perhaps D is TRBD1 or TRBD2 (5 bases each). Germline V gene sequence: CDR1 ENHRY, CDR2 SYGVKD. V lost 0 bases and J 5 bases, leaving 17 bases between the germline ends. CDR3 length equals 17 residues. CDR3 DNA: TGTGCCATCAGTGAGTCGACTCGTGGGACCGGCCACAATGAGCAGTTCTTC. This gives the protein CAISESTRGTGHNEQFF.

There are many counts of this clone. This rearrangement joins TRBV15 to TRBJ2-1, with no clear D. The CDR3 totals 15 residues. CDR1 is LNHNV and CDR2 is YYDKDF in the germline V gene (reference sequence). Trimming took off 3 bases at V and 4 bases at J, with 13 bases between the two ends. CDR3 sequence: CATSSRVVQYNEQFF. The DNA of the CDR3 is TGTGCCACCAGCAGTAGGGTTGTTCAGTACAATGAGCAGTTCTTC.

This chain connects TRBV10-3 to TRBJ2-6; D is possibly TRBD1 or TRBD2 (5 bases each). Per germline, CDR1 ENHRY and CDR2 SYGVKD. The length of the CDR3 is 18 residues. With 0 bases removed from V and 1 base from J, the gap between germline ends came to 13 bases. CDR3 bases: TGTGCCATCAGTGAGTCAAAGGGGACGGGGTCTGGGGCCAACGTCCTGACTTTC. Protein sequence: CAISESKGTGSGANVLTF.

This chain links TRBV25-1 with TRBJ2-3; 10 bases fit TRBD1. The germline V gene encodes CDR1 MGHDK and CDR2 SYGVNS. The CDR3 length is 15 residues. V shed 8 bases, J shed 6 bases, and the junction held 11 bases outside the gene matches. The CDR3 DNA reads TGTGCCAGCGGAGGAACGGGACAGGGGCAGGATACGCAGTATTTT. Encoded protein: CASGGTGQGQDTQYF.

Concerning this clone itself: Other DNA sequences in this sample translate to the same CDR3. V is TRBV19 and J is TRBJ1-5; D perhaps matches TRBD1 (5 bases). There are 13 residues in the CDR3. The germline gives CDR1 LNHDA, CDR2 SQIVND (reference sequence). V dropped 3 bases and J dropped 7 bases, with 10 bases sitting between them. The CDR3, as DNA: TGTGCCAGTAGTATTGGGGGGAACCAGCCCCAGCATTTT. This encodes CASSIGGNQPQHF. Full variable domain (rest looked up from reference TRBV19 and TRBJ1-5): DGGITQSPKYLFRKEGQNVTLSCEQNLNHDAMYWYRQDPGQGLRLIYYSQIVNDFQKGDIAEGYSVSREKKESFPLTVTSAQKNPTAFYLCASSIGGNQPQHFGDGTRLSIL.

The chain's CDR3 is CASSGSPQGLKYNSPLHF. CDR3 coding DNA: TGTGCCAGCAGCGGGTCTCCTCAGGGACTTAAGTATAATTCACCCCTCCACTTT. The J gene is TRBJ1-6, the V gene TRBV7-2, with D perhaps matching TRBD1 (5 bases). V lost 5 bases to trimming and J lost 4 bases, with 21 bases between them. The CDR3 covers 18 residues. Germline V gives CDR1 SGHTA, CDR2 FQGNSA. Complete variable domain (other parts from reference TRBV7-2 and TRBJ1-6): GAGVSQSPSNKVTEKGKDVELRCDPISGHTALYWYRQSLGQGLEFLIYFQGNSAPDKSGLPSDRFSAERTGGSVSTLTIQRTQQEDSAVYLCASSGSPQGLKYNSPLHFGNGTRLTVT.

Points on this clone: This may stem from a read error, because a much larger clone lies one nucleotide away. The same CDR3 arises from other DNA sequences in this sample as well. V usage is TRBV30 and J usage is TRBJ2-7; 7 positions match TRBD2. The germline V gene encodes CDR1 GTSNPN and CDR2 SVGIG (reference sequence). V lost 0 bases and J lost 6; bases outside the gene matches: 2. The CDR3 spans 12 residues. The CDR3 loop is CAWSVRGVEQYF. The CDR3 DNA reads TGTGCCTGGAGTGTTCGGGGGGTCGAGCAGTACTTC.

CDR3 nucleotides: TGTGCCAGCAGCCCGGGACAGGGCTGGCAGCCCCAGCATTTT. Residues: CASSPGQGWQPQHF. The chain links TRBV6-5 to TRBJ1-5; the match to TRBD1 covers 9 bases. After removal of 6 bases from V and 7 bases from J, the junction contained 7 bases not matched to a gene. CDR3 length equals 14 residues. Germline loops: CDR1 MNHEY, CDR2 SVGAGI.

This clone was seen many times. The rearrangement uses TRBV19 and TRBJ1-3; D gene ambiguous. This CDR3 spans 14 amino acids. Germline CDR1 reads LNHDA; CDR2 reads SQIVND (reference sequence). Trimming shortened V by 7 bases and J by 4 bases, and 14 bases separated the two germline ends. The CDR3 DNA sequence: TGTGCCAGTACCTCCACCCGTCTCGGAAACACCATATATTTT. This sequence encodes CASTSTRLGNTIYF.

V usage is TRBV6-6 and J usage is TRBJ2-6, with D tentatively TRBD2 (5 bases). The CDR3 totals 16 residues. CDR1 MNHNY and CDR2 SVGAGI come from the germline V gene (reference sequence). Trimming left V 5 bases short and J 4 bases short, with 15 bases between. Here the CDR3 DNA reads TGTGCCAGCAGTCAGTTGTCGGGGTCCGGGGCCAACGTCCTGACTTTC. It is translated as CASSQLSGSGANVLTF.

This chain uses TRBV7-2 with TRBJ2-5; 8 nucleotides align to TRBD2. The CDR3 runs to 15 residues. With V trimmed by 3 bases and J by 5 bases, 8 bases remained unmatched. Germline CDR1 and CDR2: SGHTA and FQGNSA. This CDR3 reads CASSLTSAGMETQYF. In nucleotides, the CDR3 is TGTGCCAGCAGCTTGACTAGCGCGGGAATGGAGACCCAGTACTTC. Based on the CDR3 plus reference TRBV7-2 and TRBJ2-5, the full variable domain is GAGVSQSPSNKVTEKGKDVELRCDPISGHTALYWYRQSLGQGLEFLIYFQGNSAPDKSGLPSDRFSAERTGGSVSTLTIQRTQQEDSAVYLCASSLTSAGMETQYFGPGTRLLVL.

The chain couples TRBV7-2 to TRBJ2-7; possibly TRBD2 for D (5 bases). Looked up from germline, CDR1 is SGHTA and CDR2 is FQGNSA. This CDR3 has 14 amino acids. V gave up 6 bases and J gave up 0 bases, with 12 bases separating them. CDR3 sequence reads: CASSPGSSSYEQYF. CDR3 in DNA: TGTGCCAGCAGTCCGGGATCGAGCTCCTACGAGCAGTACTTC.

On this clone: Its ends do not fully match the called genes, so a read error is possible. This chain connects TRBV2 to TRBJ1-2, with D possibly matching TRBD1 (6 bases). This CDR3 spans 10 amino acids. Looked up from germline, CDR1 is SNHLY and CDR2 is FYNNEI. The CDR3 spells CASSWAGVFF. CDR3 in DNA: TGTGCCAGCAGTTGGGCAGGGGTTTTCTTC.

On this clone: This specimen includes other DNA sequences encoding the same CDR3. This CDR3 is CASSLVAGTGELFF. In DNA form, the CDR3 reads TGTGCCAGCAGCTTAGTTGCGGGCACCGGGGAGCTGTTTTTT. The rearrangement links TRBV7-2 to TRBJ2-2; perhaps TRBD2 as D (5 bases). Deletions cut 1 base from V and 4 bases from J, with 7 bases between. Germline CDR1 and CDR2: SGHTA and FQGNSA. The CDR3 covers 14 residues.

CDR3 in amino acids: CASSSFMTGGDEQFF. The CDR3 nucleotides are TGTGCCAGCAGCTCATTTATGACAGGAGGGGATGAGCAGTTCTTC. The V gene is TRBV5-8, the J gene TRBJ2-1; the D gene could be TRBD1 or TRBD2 (6 bases each). Germline V gene data show CDR1 as SGHTS and CDR2 as YDEGEE. The V end lost 3 bases, the J end lost 8 bases, and 18 bases lay between the germline ends. The CDR3 has 15 residues.

The genes are TRBV5-6 and TRBJ2-1, with no clear D. V was shortened by 0 bases and J by 4 bases, with 8 bases between the two germline ends. This CDR3 region has 14 residues. Per the germline V gene, CDR1 is SGHDT and CDR2 is YYEEEE. CDR3 in DNA: TGTGCCAGCAGCTTGGTTGCTCGGTACAATGAGCAGTTCTTC. It specifies CASSLVARYNEQFF.

This sequence joins TRBV19 and TRBJ2-7; D could derive from TRBD1 or TRBD2 (5 bases each). The V end lost 2 bases, the J end lost 2 bases, and 7 bases lay between the germline ends. The CDR3 is made up of 13 amino acids. The germline V gene has CDR1 LNHDA and CDR2 SQIVND (reference sequence). The CDR3 loop is CASSITGPYEQYF. In DNA form, the CDR3 reads TGTGCCAGTAGTATAACGGGACCCTACGAGCAGTACTTC.

This chain connects TRBV4-2 to TRBJ1-5; TRBD1 aligns across 8 bases. The CDR3 loop spans 15 amino acids. CDR1 is LGHNA, CDR2 YNFKEQ, per germline. The V segment lost 4 bases and the J segment 3 bases; nucleotides outside the gene matches: 5. CDR3 sequence reads: CASSPGTGPNQPQHF. DNA of the CDR3: TGTGCCAGCAGCCCCGGGACAGGACCCAATCAGCCCCAGCATTTT.

To note about this clone: A clone one base away is much larger, so this may be a read error. In nucleotides, the CDR3 is TGTGCCAGCAGGGGGACTAGCGGGGGCACAGATACGCAGTATTTT. Its protein product is CASRGTSGGTDTQYF. The chain combines TRBV2 with TRBJ2-3; 13 nucleotides match TRBD2. This CDR3 has 15 residues. V shed 6 bases, J shed 1 base, and the junction held 1 base outside the gene matches. In germline, CDR1 is SNHLY, CDR2 FYNNEI.

Note on this clone: This specimen includes other DNA sequences encoding the same CDR3. The chain carries TRBV5-1 and TRBJ2-7; 10 bases agree with TRBD2. The germline V gene has CDR1 SGHRS and CDR2 YFSETQ. The CDR3 consists of 14 residues. V trimming: 0 bases; J trimming: 5 bases; junction bases outside the gene matches: 2. CDR3 sequence: CASSLDSGRDEQYF. The CDR3 nucleotides read TGCGCCAGCAGCTTGGACAGCGGGAGGGACGAGCAGTACTTC.

The chain uses TRBV12-5 and TRBJ1-6; D is unresolved. Trimming took 3 bases from V and 9 from J, leaving 6 bases between them. CDR1 is LGHNT and CDR2 is FRNRAP in the germline V gene. The CDR3 is 12 residues long. The CDR3 loop reads CASGFPSSPLHF. CDR3 sequence (DNA): TGTGCTAGTGGTTTCCCCAGTTCACCCCTCCACTTT.